This T cell receptor beta chain was obtained from a study of T cells in localized non-small cell lung cancer. Study-wide results and caveats: Adjacent lung tissue had a median approximately 57 of the top 100 clones found in the tumor.

V was pared by 5 bases and J by 2 bases, with 7 bases between. Germline-derived CDR1 and CDR2 are SGHTA and FQGNSA. The CDR3 consists of 13 residues. TCRdb's copy holds only in-frame clones and misses some; the assay was immunoSEQ multiplex PCR. The sample consists of tens of thousands of clones, around 89% of them appearing once. This clone was counted a single time. Antigen: not known. The sequence was obtained from a woman aged 40 to 75 with stage I squamous cell lung carcinoma. This chain uses TRBV7-2 with TRBJ1-5, with a tentative D call TRBD1 (6 bases). Sequencing was performed on peripheral blood, taken before any cancer treatment. The CDR3 here is CASSRQGNQPQHF. In DNA, the CDR3 is TGTGCCAGCAGCCGACAGGGCAATCAGCCCCAGCATTTT.